The sequence of this T cell receptor beta chain was determined in a study of blood T cell repertoires in COVID-19. Study context: Some COVID-19 samples were acute and others convalescent; all came from the United States, Italy and Spain. From T cells, B-cell-depleted T cells, or PBMCs came the material, which was cDNA or gDNA.

Per the authors' pipeline: It was from reference gene primer amplification that nucleated cell counts were estimated. Generated by immunoSEQ multiplex PCR, the TCRdb table keeps only in-frame clones and is missing some. The D gene and trimming were derived from the DNA, and the V and J assignments and clone size from that table. The table includes over 60,000 clones, roughly 92% detected once. CDR3 length: 15 amino acids. In germline, CDR1 is MNHEY, CDR2 SVGAGI. Unmatched junction bases numbered 9, after V lost 6 bases and J lost 3 bases. This sequence joins TRBV6-5 and TRBJ1-1, with 8 positions matching TRBD1. This receptor was identified in a human donor in a cohort sampled during active COVID-19. Sequenced material: peripheral blood. This chain's CDR3 is CASRPRDRPYTEAFF. The DNA of the CDR3 is TGTGCCAGCAGGCCCCGGGACAGGCCGTACACTGAAGCTTTCTTT.